A selection of T cell receptor beta chains follows, all from one sample in a study of blood T cell repertoires in COVID-19. Libraries were prepared by immunoSEQ multiplex PCR; TCRdb keeps only in-frame clonotypes and omits some of them. The table records approximately 110,000 clones, roughly 71% of them present only once. The sequenced sample consisted of peripheral blood. The origin of the receptors is a man of 80 years or more with acute or convalescent COVID-19. Each CDR3 is given with its conserved first and last residue. Fields, in order: CDR3 length, V gene, clone size, D gene, J gene, CDR3 protein, CDR3 DNA. The D gene is left open where the match is weak. Clone size appears in some rows only: once, few, many, or a class for an expanded clone.

16	TRBV5-3	-	TRBD2	TRBJ2-1	CARSLEDGRAYNEQFF	TGTGCCAGAAGCTTGGAAGACGGGAGGGCCTACAATGAGCAGTTCTTC
15	TRBV2	-	TRBD1	TRBJ1-2	CASTPTGGGNYGYTF	TGTGCCAGCACCCCTACAGGGGGAGGAAACTATGGCTACACCTTC
14	TRBV12-5	-	-	TRBJ2-3	CASGRTGFADTQYF	TGTGCTAGTGGTAGAACAGGGTTCGCAGATACGCAGTATTTT
14	TRBV6-5	-	TRBD1	TRBJ1-3	CASSRTGTGNTIYF	TGTGCCAGCTCGAGGACAGGGACTGGAAACACCATATATTTT
14	TRBV28	-	-	TRBJ2-7	CASRFRDNLYEQYF	TGTGCCAGCAGATTCCGGGACAACCTATACGAGCAGTACTTC
15	TRBV5-1	-	TRBD2	TRBJ2-7	CASSLDSSGIYEQYF	TGCGCCAGCAGCTTGGACTCCAGCGGGATTTACGAGCAGTACTTC
14	TRBV11-3	-	-	TRBJ2-7	CASSLGGGNYEQYF	TGTGCCAGCAGCTTAGGAGGAGGGAACTACGAGCAGTACTTC
15	TRBV28	-	TRBD2	TRBJ2-7	CASRLTSGRVYEQYF	TGTGCCAGCAGGTTGACTAGCGGGAGGGTCTACGAGCAGTACTTC
17	TRBV6-2/TRBV6-3	-	TRBD2	TRBJ2-3	CASSFSPSGASTDTQYF	TGTGCCAGCAGTTTCTCTCCTAGCGGGGCTAGCACAGATACGCAGTATTTT
19	TRBV21-1	-	-	TRBJ2-1	CASSKRPRFLAGGCNEQFF	TGTGCCAGCAGCAAACGCCCTAGGTTTCTAGCGGGAGGGTGCAATGAGCAGTTCTTC
14	TRBV19	-	-	TRBJ1-4	CASSPDRRNEKLFF	TGTGCCAGTAGTCCCGACAGGCGGAATGAAAAACTGTTTTTT
19	TRBV24-1	once	TRBD1	TRBJ2-2	CATSDILPDRGWNTGELFF	TGTGCCACCAGTGACATTCTACCGGACAGGGGGTGGAACACCGGGGAGCTGTTTTTT
15	TRBV6-6	-	-	TRBJ2-1	CASRTGGATGNEQFF	TGTGCCAGCAGAACGGGGGGAGCAACAGGGAATGAGCAGTTCTTC
16	TRBV5-6	-	-	TRBJ1-6	CASSLAGTANNSPLHF	TGTGCCAGCAGCTTGGCCGGAACAGCCAATAATTCACCCCTCCACTTT
16	TRBV7-2	-	-	TRBJ2-7	CASSFLSVAYPREQYF	TGTGCCAGCTCCTTCCTGTCAGTAGCCTACCCGAGGGAGCAGTACTTC
13	TRBV28	-	-	TRBJ2-4	CATATRTPNIQYF	TGTGCCACCGCTACTAGAACACCAAACATTCAGTACTTC
15	TRBV21-1	-	-	TRBJ1-1	CASRFRTGANTEAFF	TGTGCCAGCCGATTCAGGACAGGGGCGAACACTGAAGCTTTCTTT
16	TRBV11-2	-	TRBD2	TRBJ2-5	CASSSSGTRGRETQYF	TGTGCCAGCAGCTCCTCCGGGACTAGAGGGCGAGAGACCCAGTACTTC
15	TRBV5-4	few	-	TRBJ2-7	CASSPRRTLTNEQYF	TGTGCCAGCAGCCCCAGACGGACTCTCACCAACGAGCAGTACTTC
15	TRBV28	-	TRBD2	TRBJ2-3	CASSSSGTIADTQYF	TGTGCCAGCAGTTCTAGCGGGACGATTGCAGATACGCAGTATTTT
16	TRBV10-3	-	-	TRBJ2-3	CASSNLGGPGADTQYF	TGTGCCAGCTCCAACCTTGGGGGACCGGGGGCAGATACGCAGTATTTT
13	TRBV2	-	-	TRBJ1-4	CASSAREGEKLFF	TGTGCCAGCAGTGCCAGAGAGGGCGAAAAACTGTTTTTT
15	TRBV28	-	TRBD1	TRBJ2-5	CASRAWTGSGETQYF	TGTGCCAGCAGGGCCTGGACAGGGTCTGGGGAGACCCAGTACTTC
16	TRBV11-2	-	TRBD2	TRBJ2-1	CASSPAPSGSYNEQFF	TGTGCCAGCAGCCCAGCTCCCAGCGGGAGCTACAATGAGCAGTTCTTC
11	TRBV14	-	-	TRBJ2-5	CASASGETQYF	TGTGCCAGCGCCTCAGGGGAGACCCAGTACTTC
14	TRBV7-9	-	TRBD2	TRBJ2-3	CASSSLAGSDTQYF	TGTGCCAGCAGCTCGTTAGCGGGGTCAGATACGCAGTATTTT
15	TRBV28	many	-	TRBJ1-1	CASSLVQSSNTEAFF	TGTGCCAGCAGTTTAGTCCAGTCCTCAAACACTGAAGCTTTCTTT
17	TRBV19	-	-	TRBJ2-2	CASSILRDSRTTGELFF	TGTGCCAGTAGTATACTCCGGGACTCACGAACCACCGGGGAGCTGTTTTTT
13	TRBV5-5	-	-	TRBJ1-6	CASSLAGDPPLHF	TGTGCCAGCAGCTTGGCCGGGGATCCACCCCTCCACTTT
16	TRBV30	-	TRBD1	TRBJ1-6	CAWEQGKGSYNSPLHF	TGTGCCTGGGAACAGGGGAAAGGATCCTATAATTCACCCCTCCACTTT
12	TRBV11-2	-	TRBD2	TRBJ2-5	CATRTSQETQYF	TGTGCCACCAGGACTAGCCAAGAGACCCAGTACTTC
12	TRBV5-6	-	-	TRBJ1-3	CASSSAGNTIYF	TGTGCCAGCAGCTCCGCGGGAAACACCATATATTTT
13	TRBV15	few	-	TRBJ1-5	CATSRDRVQPQHF	TGTGCCACCAGCAGAGACAGGGTTCAGCCCCAGCATTTT
17	TRBV4-2	-	TRBD2	TRBJ2-5	CASSQDPAGVLGETQYF	TGTGCCAGCAGCCAAGATCCAGCGGGGGTACTTGGGGAGACCCAGTACTTC
14	TRBV28	-	TRBD2	TRBJ2-7	CASSSGREAYEQYF	TGTGCCAGCAGTTCGGGGCGGGAGGCCTACGAGCAGTACTTC
13	TRBV7-2	-	-	TRBJ1-2	CASSSTDTYGYTF	TGTGCCAGCAGCTCGACAGACACCTATGGCTACACCTTC
17	TRBV4-3	few	-	TRBJ1-2	CASSQDQTGHRSYGYTF	TGCGCCAGCAGCCAAGATCAGACCGGTCATAGGAGCTATGGCTACACCTTC
14	TRBV6-2/TRBV6-3	-	TRBD1	TRBJ2-1	CASSPTGYLNEQFF	TGTGCCAGCAGTCCGACAGGGTATTTGAATGAGCAGTTCTTC
14	TRBV24-1	-	TRBD2	TRBJ2-7	CATSESGGSYEQYF	TGTGCCACCAGTGAATCGGGGGGGTCCTACGAGCAGTACTTC
16	TRBV19	few	TRBD2	TRBJ2-3	CASSTLGEGVGDTQYF	TGTGCCAGTAGTACGTTGGGGGAGGGCGTAGGAGATACGCAGTATTTT
14	TRBV5-4	-	TRBD1	TRBJ2-7	CASSFGTGGYEQYF	TGTGCCAGCAGCTTCGGGACAGGGGGCTACGAGCAGTACTTC
13	TRBV7-2	-	-	TRBJ1-1	CASSLDRGARAFF	TGTGCCAGCAGCTTAGATCGGGGGGCTCGAGCTTTCTTT
13	TRBV7-2	many	-	TRBJ1-1	CASSLARNTEAFF	TGTGCCAGCAGCTTAGCCAGAAACACTGAAGCTTTCTTT
16	TRBV28	-	TRBD1	TRBJ1-4	CASRPGRDRGDEKLFF	TGTGCCAGCAGGCCTGGTAGGGACAGGGGAGATGAAAAACTGTTTTTT
11	TRBV28	-	-	TRBJ2-3	CASSREDTQYF	TGTGCCAGCAGTCGGGAAGATACGCAGTATTTT
17	TRBV28	once	TRBD2	TRBJ2-7	CASSLTQGAGGAYEQYF	TGTGCCAGCAGTTTAACTCAGGGTGCGGGAGGGGCCTACGAGCAGTACTTC
14	TRBV9	-	-	TRBJ2-1	CASSVVDLANEQFF	TGTGCCAGCAGCGTAGTCGACTTGGCTAATGAGCAGTTCTTC
12	TRBV5-4	few	-	TRBJ2-7	CASSSIAYEQYF	TGTGCCAGCAGCTCTATAGCCTACGAGCAGTACTTC
19	TRBV18	-	TRBD1	TRBJ2-6	CASSPKGGQFFSGANVLTF	TGTGCCAGCTCACCAAAAGGGGGACAGTTTTTCTCTGGGGCCAACGTCCTGACTTTC
15	TRBV7-9	-	-	TRBJ2-1	CASSLINRRGHEQFF	TGTGCCAGCAGCTTAATCAACCGCAGGGGACATGAGCAGTTCTTC
15	TRBV5-1	-	-	TRBJ1-5	CASSLTGAGNQPQHF	TGCGCCAGCAGCTTGACTGGAGCGGGCAATCAGCCCCAGCATTTT
14	TRBV19	many	-	TRBJ2-5	CASSIGRSSETQYF	TGTGCCAGTAGTATAGGAAGAAGCTCGGAGACCCAGTACTTC
14	TRBV5-1	-	-	TRBJ1-4	CASSLGDSHEKLFF	TGCGCCAGCAGCTTGGGGGACTCTCATGAAAAACTGTTTTTT